These 31 T cell receptor beta chains originate from one sample sequenced in a study of blood T cells in healthy people across ages. A second PCR, run for roughly 7 to 12 cycles, used a sample-barcoded 5' primer plus a J-beta primer mix. TCRdb recomputed calls from the 5' RACE reads with MiXCR, one row per CDR3 protein. The data show about 1.5 million distinct CDR3 sequences, 40% to 45% seen once. Specimen: blood. Source of these receptors: a woman in her late teens or twenties in good health.

The chain links TRBV20-1 to TRBJ2-1; 7 bases align to TRBD2. The CDR3 is 16 residues long. Germline assignment: CDR1 DFQATT and CDR2 SNEGSKA (reference sequence). Unmatched junction bases numbered 8, after V lost 3 bases and J lost 0 bases. CDR3 region: CSARSTSANSYNEQFF. The CDR3 DNA reads as TGCAGTGCTAGGTCCACTAGCGCCAACTCCTACAATGAGCAGTTCTTC.

V is TRBV9 and J is TRBJ2-1; possibly TRBD2 for D (5 bases). The CDR3 consists of 13 residues. The germline gives CDR1 SGDLS, CDR2 YYNGEE. Trimming took off 4 bases at V and 7 bases at J, with 12 bases between the two ends. The CDR3 region is CASSRTGSNEQFF. CDR3 nucleotide sequence: TGTGCCAGCAGCCGGACTGGATCGAATGAGCAGTTCTTC.

This clonotype came up a few times. This chain uses TRBV20-1 with TRBJ2-5, with D hard to call. The J call may be in error: the DNA end matches TRBJ2-7 better. The CDR3 runs to 13 residues. CDR1 and CDR2 (germline): DFQATT, SNEGSKA (reference sequence). CDR3 amino acids: CSAPAILGGEQYF. CDR3 nucleotides: TGCAGTGCCCCGGCTATTCTGGGCGGCGAGCAGTACTTC.

Notes on this clonotype: A much bigger clone sits one base away, suggesting this may be a read error. This rearrangement joins TRBV29-1 to TRBJ2-1; D is unclear. Germline CDR1 is SQVTM and CDR2 is ANQGSEA. V lost 3 bases and J lost 0, with 12 bases in between. CDR3 size: 15 residues. The CDR3 sequence is CSVDRPASSYNEQFF. CDR3 nucleotides: TGCAGCGTTGATCGGCCAGCGAGCTCCTACAATGAGCAGTTCTTC.

The chain uses TRBV2 and TRBJ1-4, with TRBD1 identical over 9 bases. This CDR3 comprises 13 residues. Germline assignment: CDR1 SNHLY and CDR2 FYNNEI. J gave up 8 bases and V 8 bases, and 6 bases lay outside the gene matches. The CDR3 DNA is TGTGCCAGCGACCCCGGGACAGGGGAAAAACTGTTTTTT. This sequence encodes CASDPGTGEKLFF. The full variable domain, with the rest looked up from reference TRBV2 and TRBJ1-4, is EPEVTQTPSHQVTQMGQEVILRCVPISNHLYFYWYRQILGQKVEFLVSFYNNEISEKSEIFDDQFSVERPDGSNFTLKIRSTKLEDSAMYFCASDPGTGEKLFFGSGTQLSVL.

This clonotype was recorded a few times. This chain connects TRBV25-1 to TRBJ2-3, with D perhaps TRBD2 (5 bases). CDR1 MGHDK and CDR2 SYGVNS come from the germline V gene. The length of the CDR3 is 11 residues. Between the trimmed V and J ends, which lost 7 bases and 4 bases, there was a span of 6 bases. CDR3 in DNA: TGTGCCAGCACGGAGGCAGATACGCAGTATTTT. It translates to CASTEADTQYF.

This clonotype was detected a few times. The J gene is TRBJ2-1, the V gene TRBV4-1, with a tentative D call TRBD2 (6 bases). The V end lost 0 bases, the J end lost 3 bases, and 12 bases lay between the germline ends. Per the germline V gene, CDR1 is MGHRA and CDR2 is YSYEKL. The CDR3 has 16 amino acids. The CDR3 DNA follows: TGCGCCAGCAGCCAAGATTCCCGGGGAGGCTACAATGAGCAGTTCTTC. Translation: CASSQDSRGGYNEQFF.

The V gene is TRBV5-1, the J gene TRBJ2-5, with D perhaps matching TRBD2 (5 bases). V was cut by 1 base and J by 9 bases, with 19 bases left in between. Germline CDR1 and CDR2: SGHRS and YFSETQ. This CDR3 is 15 amino acids long. The CDR3 DNA reads TGCGCCAGCAGCTTGTTATCTGGCACGGACGGGGCCCAGTACTTC. This sequence encodes CASSLLSGTDGAQYF.

The chain joins TRBV7-2 to TRBJ2-3, with TRBD2 matching 11 bases. CDR1 is SGHTA and CDR2 is FQGNSA in the germline V gene. The CDR3 sequence is 18 residues long. The V and J ends lost 1 base and 9 bases, in that order; junction bases with no gene match: 15. The CDR3 coding sequence is TGTGCCAGCAGCTTAGGCCTAGCGGGGGGCCGTGCCCTATCAACGCAGTATTTT. It encodes CASSLGLAGGRALSTQYF.

The rearrangement uses TRBV24-1 and TRBJ1-5; D gene unclear. Trimming left V 3 bases short and J 2 bases short, with 4 bases between. The CDR3 sequence is 13 residues long. Germline CDR1 and CDR2: KGHDR and SFDVKD. The DNA for the CDR3 is TGTGCCACCAGTGATAGGCGCAATCAGCCCCAGCATTTT. It codes for CATSDRRNQPQHF.

This clonotype was recorded a few times. The chain links TRBV4-3 to TRBJ2-5, with D unclear. This CDR3 has 15 residues. Per the germline V gene, CDR1 is LGHNA and CDR2 is YSLEER. V shed 2 bases and J shed 0 bases, with 10 bases lying between them. CDR3 amino acids: CASSQSVEYQETQYF. The CDR3 DNA reads as TGCGCCAGCAGCCAAAGCGTCGAGTACCAAGAGACCCAGTACTTC.

V usage is TRBV20-1 and J usage is TRBJ1-2, with D possibly matching TRBD1 (6 bases). V lost 0 bases and J lost 5, with 16 bases in between. CDR1 and CDR2 (germline): DFQATT, SNEGSKA (reference sequence). This CDR3 is built from 15 residues. DNA for the CDR3: TGCAGTGCTAGAGAGCCAGGGAGGACAGAGTATGGCTACACCTTC. It encodes CSAREPGRTEYGYTF.

This clonotype was detected only a few times. The CDR3 DNA reads TGTGCCACCAGTGACCGTCGCCTAGCAGAAGAGACCCAGTACTTC. Its protein is CATSDRRLAEETQYF. V is TRBV24-1 and J is TRBJ2-4, with D perhaps matching TRBD2 (5 bases). The DNA end lines up better with TRBJ2-5; the J call may be wrong. This CDR3 spans 15 amino acids. Germline V gene sequence: CDR1 KGHDR, CDR2 SFDVKD.

This chain connects TRBV7-2 to TRBJ2-5; 13 bases align to TRBD2. The CDR3 sequence is 17 residues long. Germline lookup yields CDR1 SGHTA and CDR2 FQGNSA. J was trimmed by 0 bases and V by 1 base; bases with no gene match: 2. In DNA, the CDR3 is TGTGCCAGCAGCTTAGTCGGACTAGCGGGGGACCAAGAGACCCAGTACTTC. Translating it yields CASSLVGLAGDQETQYF. The variable domain in full, with the rest retrieved from reference TRBV7-2 and TRBJ2-5, is GAGVSQSPSNKVTEKGKDVELRCDPISGHTALYWYRQSLGQGLEFLIYFQGNSAPDKSGLPSDRFSAERTGGSVSTLTIQRTQQEDSAVYLCASSLVGLAGDQETQYFGPGTRLLVL.

This rearrangement joins TRBV2 to TRBJ2-1, with TRBD2 matching 7 bases. V shed 1 base and J 2 bases; nucleotides not matched to a gene: 2. From germline, CDR1 is SNHLY and CDR2 FYNNEI. This CDR3 region has 15 residues. Here the CDR3 DNA reads TGTGCCAGCAGTGAAGTACTAGCGCCCTACAATGAGCAGTTCTTC. It translates to CASSEVLAPYNEQFF.

This clonotype was observed a handful of times. This sequence joins TRBV12-3 or TRBV12-4 and TRBJ2-7; a weak D match, TRBD1 (6 bases). Trimming shortened V by 0 bases and J by 3 bases, and 21 bases separated the two germline ends. CDR3 length equals 18 residues. CDR3 coding DNA: TGTGCCAGCAGTTTAGCGCTCGGACAGACCCGTCCCGACTACGAGCAGTACTTC. Its protein product is CASSLALGQTRPDYEQYF.

This clonotype has only a few counts. The V and J genes are TRBV13 and TRBJ1-6; D remains unclear. The CDR3 length is 13 residues. The V end lost 8 bases, the J end lost 9 bases, and 14 bases lay between the germline ends. The germline gives CDR1 PRHDT, CDR2 FYEKMQ (reference sequence). As DNA, the CDR3 is TGTGCCAGCCCCTTAGCGGGGTCTTCACCCCTCCACTTT. Its protein is CASPLAGSSPLHF.

This clonotype was observed a single time. The chain carries TRBV6-6 and TRBJ2-7; 14 nucleotides align to TRBD2. The DNA matches TRBJ2-5 better at its end, which makes the J call doubtful. This CDR3 has 16 residues. The germline V gene encodes CDR1 MNHNY and CDR2 SVGAGI (reference sequence). CDR3 region: CASRPGTSGSYETQYF. For the CDR3, the DNA is TGTGCCAGCAGACCCGGGACTAGCGGGAGTTATGAGACCCAGTACTTC.

The chain has TRBV29-1 and TRBJ2-1; TRBD2 matches at 8 bases. The length of the CDR3 is 14 residues. Germline CDR1 SQVTM, CDR2 ANQGSEA. The V and J ends lost 3 bases and 4 bases, in that order; junction bases with no gene match: 5. Here the CDR3 reads CSVDASGRYNEQFF. In DNA, the CDR3 is TGCAGCGTTGACGCTAGCGGGCGATACAATGAGCAGTTCTTC.

This clonotype was detected a few times. CDR3 DNA sequence: TGTGCCAGCAGCTTAGTCCCTGGACTAGCGGGGGGAGCCAAAAACATTCAGTACTTC. Translation gives CASSLVPGLAGGAKNIQYF. This sequence joins TRBV7-2 and TRBJ2-4, with TRBD2 identical over 14 bases. Trimming took 1 base from V and 0 from J; bases not matched to a gene: 5. Germline CDR1 is SGHTA and CDR2 is FQGNSA. CDR3 size: 19 residues.

This clonotype appeared a few times. This rearrangement joins TRBV2 to TRBJ2-4; maybe TRBD2 (5 bases). Germline CDR1 SNHLY, CDR2 FYNNEI. V dropped 6 bases and J dropped 7 bases, with 7 bases sitting between them. This CDR3 comprises 11 residues. For the CDR3, the DNA is TGTGCCAGCAGCGGGGAGAACATTCAGTACTTC. Encoded protein: CASSGENIQYF.

This clonotype was picked up a small number of times. The chain combines TRBV27 with TRBJ2-3; D is unclear. The germline V and J ends were trimmed by 5 bases and 2 bases, with 11 bases remaining between them. The CDR3 spans 14 residues. Germline values: CDR1 MNHEY, CDR2 SMNVEV (reference sequence). In nucleotides, the CDR3 is TGTGCCAGCAGTCCAGAAGGAGTCACAGATACGCAGTATTTT. It codes for CASSPEGVTDTQYF.

This CDR3 reads CASSLGWGQELTEAFF. In nucleotides, the CDR3 is TGTGCCAGCAGCTTAGGGTGGGGACAGGAACTCACTGAAGCTTTCTTT. V gene TRBV7-9 combines with J gene TRBJ1-1, with 8 bases fitting TRBD1. CDR3 length: 16 amino acids. Germline trimming cut 1 base from V and 4 bases from J; bases unmatched to any gene: 8. Germline CDR1 SEHNR, CDR2 FQNEAQ (reference sequence).

CDR3: CASSQVRQGPYNSPLHF. CDR3 coding DNA: TGTGCCAGCAGCCAAGTCCGGCAGGGCCCTTATAATTCACCCCTCCACTTT. This chain connects TRBV3-1 to TRBJ1-6; a weak D match, TRBD1 (5 bases). The CDR3 runs to 17 residues. CDR1 and CDR2 (germline): LGHDT, YNNKEL (reference sequence). Trimming cost V 1 base and J 4 bases, with 14 bases left between them.

The chain employs TRBV20-1 and TRBJ2-3; 8 nucleotides line up with TRBD1. CDR3 length: 13 residues. CDR1 is DFQATT and CDR2 is SNEGSKA in the germline V gene (reference sequence). Trimming cost V 4 bases and J 14 bases; bases outside gene matches: 14. As DNA, the CDR3 is TGCAGTGCTAATCAAGAGAGGGCCAGGGGGCTGTATTTT. This gives the protein CSANQERARGLYF.

J is TRBJ2-5 and V is TRBV29-1; 7 bases fit TRBD2. The CDR3 totals 12 residues. Trimming removed 6 bases from V and 5 bases from J; junction bases left unmatched: 6. CDR1 is SQVTM, CDR2 ANQGSEA, per germline. The CDR3 here is CSVGGSGETQYF. The CDR3 DNA is TGCAGCGTCGGCGGGAGTGGGGAGACCCAGTACTTC.

The chain is built from TRBV10-2 and TRBJ1-4; 11 nucleotides line up with TRBD1. V lost 2 bases, J lost 2 bases, and 4 bases stayed unmatched. The germline V gene has CDR1 WSHSY and CDR2 SAAADI. The CDR3 is 17 amino acids. CDR3 bases: TGCGCCAGCAGTGAGATGGACAGGGGGCCGACTAATGAAAAACTGTTTTTT. It translates to CASSEMDRGPTNEKLFF.

In its sample, this clonotype was seen a few times. The rearrangement joins TRBV20-1 to TRBJ2-1; TRBD2 agrees at 9 bases. The CDR3 totals 16 residues. Trimming cost V 1 base and J 4 bases; bases outside gene matches: 8. Germline-derived CDR1 and CDR2 are DFQATT and SNEGSKA (reference sequence). CDR3 residues: CSARVIETSGYNEQFF. The CDR3 DNA sequence: TGCAGTGCTAGAGTTATAGAGACTAGCGGATACAATGAGCAGTTCTTC.

This chain joins TRBV4-2 and TRBJ2-5; D is perhaps TRBD2 (6 bases). Germline assignment: CDR1 LGHNA and CDR2 YNFKEQ. This CDR3 is built from 14 residues. V lost 0 bases and J lost 11, with 16 bases in between. The CDR3 reads CASSQDLSSVEQYF. DNA for the CDR3: TGTGCCAGCAGCCAAGATCTTTCTAGCGTTGAGCAGTACTTC.

J is TRBJ1-1 and V is TRBV29-1; D unclear. V was cut by 6 bases and J by 7 bases, with 18 bases left in between. The CDR3 is 13 amino acids. Germline CDR1 reads SQVTM; CDR2 reads ANQGSEA. The CDR3 nucleotides read TGCAGCGTAGGGCGCTCCTTATCACGTGAAGCTTTCTTT. Residues: CSVGRSLSREAFF.

The table lists this clonotype with many counts. The V and J genes are TRBV24-1 and TRBJ2-5; a possible D gene is TRBD1 (5 bases). Germline assignment: CDR1 KGHDR and CDR2 SFDVKD. V lost 3 bases and J 0 bases, leaving 22 bases between the germline ends. The CDR3 is made up of 19 amino acids. CDR3 sequence: CATSDRGHDGRRDQETQYF. The CDR3 DNA sequence: TGTGCCACCAGTGATCGCGGACATGACGGACGAAGGGACCAAGAGACCCAGTACTTC.